The following is a T cell receptor (beta chain) sequence with its context. TCRdb keeps only in-frame clones here, not all; method: immunoSEQ multiplex PCR. This sample has around 81,000 clones; over 75% occur once, and the top ten carry just under 7.5%. The CDR3 has 15 amino acids. V trimming: 2 bases; J trimming: 1 base; junction bases outside the gene matches: 6. CDR1 SGDLS and CDR2 YYNGEE come from the germline V gene. The data stem from a study of blood T cell repertoires in COVID-19. The V and J genes are TRBV9 and TRBJ2-7; TRBD2 matches at 7 bases. The specimen was peripheral blood. The clonotype originates from a man between 65 and 79 years old with acute or convalescent COVID-19. This CDR3 reads CASSVDLGGSYEQYF. CDR3 bases: TGTGCCAGCAGCGTCGACCTCGGGGGGTCCTACGAGCAGTACTTC.